These 5 T cell receptor beta chains were sequenced from one sample in a study of T cells in Graves' hyperthyroidism and ophthalmopathy. RNA transcripts were the template for amplifying TCR beta CDR3 regions. First-round RT-PCR of the TCR CDR3 relied on the HTBI primer set. MiXCR, applied by TCRdb to the multiplex PCR reads, yields one record per CDR3 protein. Among nearly 750,000 distinct CDR3 sequences listed, 35% were seen once. Material for sequencing was blood. These TCRs come from a woman aged 35 to 49 with Graves' hyperthyroidism.

This clonotype was seen ten or more times. The CDR3 region has the DNA TGTGCCAGCAGCTTAGCAGAGGAGTACACTGAAGCTTTCTTT. This translates into CASSLAEEYTEAFF. The V and J genes are TRBV7-2 and TRBJ1-1; D remains unclear. V dropped 0 bases and J dropped 3 bases, with 8 bases sitting between them. The CDR3 has 14 residues. CDR1 SGHTA and CDR2 FQGNSA come from the germline V gene.

The chain couples TRBV7-2 to TRBJ2-7, with 9 positions matching TRBD2. This CDR3 has 15 residues. The germline CDR1 and CDR2 sequences are SGHTA and FQGNSA. After removal of 1 base from V and 4 bases from J, the junction contained 5 bases not matched to a gene. CDR3 coding DNA: TGTGCCAGCAGCTTAGTAGCGGGGGACCCATACGAGCAGTACTTC. This codes for CASSLVAGDPYEQYF.

In regard to this clonotype: The junction and the germline gene differ at one end; a read error may be behind it. The chain employs TRBV7-9 and TRBJ2-2; D possibly corresponds to TRBD2 (5 bases). This CDR3 is 15 amino acids long. Germline-derived CDR1 and CDR2 are SEHNR and FQNEAQ (reference sequence). The CDR3 coding sequence is TGTGCCAGCAGCTTAGCAAGTGGGTACACCGGGGAACTGTTTTTT. Translating gives CASSLASGYTGELFF.

This chain uses TRBV4-2 with TRBJ2-7, with 10 bases that match TRBD1. This CDR3 spans 17 amino acids. Germline trimming cut 0 bases from V and 3 bases from J; bases unmatched to any gene: 8. CDR1 is LGHNA, CDR2 YNFKEQ, per germline. The CDR3, as DNA: TGTGCCAGCAGCCAAGATCGTGGACAGGGGGGTGACTACGAGCAGTACTTC. Residues: CASSQDRGQGGDYEQYF.

The chain couples TRBV29-1 to TRBJ1-4; D unresolved. V was shortened by 7 bases and J by 6 bases, with 18 bases between the two germline ends. CDR1 is SQVTM and CDR2 is ANQGSEA in the germline V gene. The CDR3 length is 14 residues. The CDR3 DNA sequence: TGCAGCGCTTTAAGGGCAGGAGTCGATGAAAAACTGTTTTTT. Protein: CSALRAGVDEKLFF.